This T cell receptor (beta chain) was sequenced for a study of beta chain features in type 1 diabetes. Overall study results and limits: Sequencing used cDNA, and cells with high TCR expression could therefore be over-represented. Naive, central memory and regulatory TCRB repertoires appeared more similar among patients than healthy donors. The study found fewer insertions and more deletions at VDJ junctions in type 1 diabetes patients.

As every portion of the isolated RNA was reverse transcribed, the sequencing read expressed TCRB transcripts. Only in-frame clones appear in the TCRdb table, and some are missing; sequencing was by immunoSEQ multiplex PCR. The table records about 110,000 clones, approximately 37% of them present only once. Trimming took 1 base from V and 2 from J, leaving 15 bases between them. This CDR3 contains 16 residues. The germline V gene encodes CDR1 SGHAT and CDR2 FQNNGV. One heparinised draw, averaging about 116 mL, was taken per donor. This clone appeared a few times. Its antigen is still unknown. The chain combines TRBV11-2 with TRBJ2-7; D might be TRBD2 (5 bases). The source of this sequence is a woman under 30 in good health. Sequencing used stem cell memory CD4+ T cells from blood. CDR3 protein: CASSLAPAPRAYEQYF. The CDR3 DNA reads TGTGCCAGCAGCTTAGCCCCGGCTCCGAGGGCCTACGAGCAGTACTTC.